The rows below give T cell receptor beta chains drawn from one sample of a study of fetal regulatory T cell absence and autoimmunity. Using immunoSEQ multiplex PCR, the repertoire was profiled, and TCRdb retains in-frame clones only, with some absent. The table includes 45,000 to 50,000 clones, roughly 80% detected once. The source material was cord blood. Every receptor here comes from a newborn boy with IPEX syndrome. CDR3s include the opening cysteine and the closing phenylalanine or tryptophan. Fields, in order: CDR3 DNA, CDR3 protein, D gene, clone size, V gene, J gene. A D gene is named only where the DNA matches it firmly. Size tells how often a clone was seen (once, few, many) or the class of an expanded clone, and some rows leave it out.

cdr3_nt: TGTGCCAGCGCCGGGACTAGCGGTTCCTACGAGCAGTACTTC; cdr3_aa: CASAGTSGSYEQYF; d_call: TRBD2; clone_size: .; v_call: TRBV13; j_call: TRBJ2-7
cdr3_nt: TGTGCCAGTAGTATAGGCGGGGGCGGCACAGATACGCAGTATTTT; cdr3_aa: CASSIGGGGTDTQYF; d_call: .; clone_size: .; v_call: TRBV19; j_call: TRBJ2-3
cdr3_nt: TGCGCCAGCAGCCAACTGGGAGGGGCCCCGTCCTACGAGCAGTACTTC; cdr3_aa: CASSQLGGAPSYEQYF; d_call: TRBD2; clone_size: .; v_call: TRBV4-1; j_call: TRBJ2-7
cdr3_nt: TGTGCCAGTAGTACTAGCGTGGTAGGCAATGAGCAGTTCTTC; cdr3_aa: CASSTSVVGNEQFF; d_call: .; clone_size: .; v_call: TRBV19; j_call: TRBJ2-1
cdr3_nt: TGTGCCAGCAGTGAAGCGTTCCAGGGGGCGCATGAAAAACTGTTTTTT; cdr3_aa: CASSEAFQGAHEKLFF; d_call: TRBD1; clone_size: .; v_call: TRBV2; j_call: TRBJ1-4
cdr3_nt: TGTGCCAGCAGCTTAGATGGCGGGGGGGAGACCCAGTACTTC; cdr3_aa: CASSLDGGGETQYF; d_call: TRBD2; clone_size: .; v_call: TRBV7-2; j_call: TRBJ2-5
cdr3_nt: TGTGCCAGCGGCCTGGGCAGGGGCTCCTACGAGCAGTACTTC; cdr3_aa: CASGLGRGSYEQYF; d_call: .; clone_size: .; v_call: TRBV6-5; j_call: TRBJ2-7
cdr3_nt: TGTGCCAGCAGCCCCCCGGGTTCCTACGAGCAGTACTTC; cdr3_aa: CASSPPGSYEQYF; d_call: .; clone_size: once; v_call: TRBV7-8; j_call: TRBJ2-7
cdr3_nt: TGTGCCAGTAGTATCCTCCCACGAGCCCATGGCTACACCTTC; cdr3_aa: CASSILPRAHGYTF; d_call: .; clone_size: .; v_call: TRBV19; j_call: TRBJ1-2
cdr3_nt: TGCGCCAGCAGTGAGTCGGGGCGGGAGAGATGGGATACGCAGTATTTT; cdr3_aa: CASSESGRERWDTQYF; d_call: TRBD2; clone_size: .; v_call: TRBV10-1; j_call: TRBJ2-3
cdr3_nt: TGTGCCAGCAGCCGCAGGGGCAGACTCGGGGAGGAGTACTTC; cdr3_aa: CASSRRGRLGEEYF; d_call: .; clone_size: few; v_call: TRBV27; j_call: TRBJ2-7
cdr3_nt: TGTGCCAGTAGTATGGGACTCTTTGGACAGGGGAACTATGGCTACACCTTC; cdr3_aa: CASSMGLFGQGNYGYTF; d_call: TRBD1; clone_size: .; v_call: TRBV19; j_call: TRBJ1-2
cdr3_nt: TGTGCCAGCAGCGGTCCGGGACTCAGCACAGATACGCAGTATTTT; cdr3_aa: CASSGPGLSTDTQYF; d_call: .; clone_size: once; v_call: TRBV4-2; j_call: TRBJ2-3
cdr3_nt: TGTGCCAGCAGCCCACGGACTCCCTTGGCGGAGACCCAGTACTTC; cdr3_aa: CASSPRTPLAETQYF; d_call: .; clone_size: .; v_call: TRBV7-4; j_call: TRBJ2-5
cdr3_nt: TGTGCCAGTAGTATCTGGGGAAATCAGCCCCAGCATTTT; cdr3_aa: CASSIWGNQPQHF; d_call: .; clone_size: .; v_call: TRBV19; j_call: TRBJ1-5
cdr3_nt: TGTGCCACCGCCTCCTGGGGCACTAATTCACCCCTCCACTTT; cdr3_aa: CATASWGTNSPLHF; d_call: .; clone_size: .; v_call: TRBV6-1; j_call: TRBJ1-6
cdr3_nt: TGTGCCAGTAGTCCTGGGTCTCGGGATGGCTACACCTTC; cdr3_aa: CASSPGSRDGYTF; d_call: .; clone_size: few; v_call: TRBV19; j_call: TRBJ1-2
cdr3_nt: TGTGCCAGTAGTATAAGGGGGCCTGGGGCCAACGTCCTGACTTTC; cdr3_aa: CASSIRGPGANVLTF; d_call: TRBD1; clone_size: few; v_call: TRBV19; j_call: TRBJ2-6
cdr3_nt: TGTGCCAGCAGCTTAGGGTTGGACTACAATGAGCAGTTCTTC; cdr3_aa: CASSLGLDYNEQFF; d_call: .; clone_size: .; v_call: TRBV11-2; j_call: TRBJ2-1
cdr3_nt: TGCGCCAGCAGCCAAGTACTAGCGGGAGGAGAGACCCAGTACTTC; cdr3_aa: CASSQVLAGGETQYF; d_call: TRBD2; clone_size: .; v_call: TRBV4-1; j_call: TRBJ2-5
cdr3_nt: TGTGCCTGGGCGACCCCCGGGACTAGCGGGACCACAGATACGCAGTATTTT; cdr3_aa: CAWATPGTSGTTDTQYF; d_call: TRBD2; clone_size: .; v_call: TRBV30; j_call: TRBJ2-3
cdr3_nt: TGTGCCAGCAGCTTAAAGGGGATCGACACTGAAGCTTTCTTT; cdr3_aa: CASSLKGIDTEAFF; d_call: .; clone_size: .; v_call: TRBV7-9; j_call: TRBJ1-1
cdr3_nt: TGTGCCAGCAGTTTAGAAAGGCAGGGCGGGGCTTTCTTT; cdr3_aa: CASSLERQGGAFF; d_call: .; clone_size: .; v_call: TRBV27; j_call: TRBJ1-1
cdr3_nt: TGTGCCAGCAGCTTAGTGCTAGCGGGGGGGAGCTCCTACGAGCAGTACTTC; cdr3_aa: CASSLVLAGGSSYEQYF; d_call: TRBD2; clone_size: .; v_call: TRBV11-3; j_call: TRBJ2-7
cdr3_nt: TGCGCCAGCAGGCAGACATTCCGGGACAGGGAGGACGAGCAGTACTTC; cdr3_aa: CASRQTFRDREDEQYF; d_call: TRBD1; clone_size: few; v_call: TRBV4-1; j_call: TRBJ2-7
cdr3_nt: TGTGCCAGCAGCCACTCCGGGACAGGGGGCTACTACGAGCAGTACTTC; cdr3_aa: CASSHSGTGGYYEQYF; d_call: TRBD1; clone_size: few; v_call: TRBV4-2; j_call: TRBJ2-7
cdr3_nt: TGCAGCCTTCTCGGGGCTGGAAACACCATATATTTT; cdr3_aa: CSLLGAGNTIYF; d_call: .; clone_size: .; v_call: TRBV29-1; j_call: TRBJ1-3